These 10 T cell receptor beta chains were sequenced from one sample in a study of cytomegalovirus exposure and HLA in healthy donors. PCR used 60 Vbeta primers and 13 Jbeta primers. TCRdb's copy holds only in-frame clones and misses some; the assay was immunoSEQ multiplex PCR. Seen here are more than 150,000 clones, about four fifths observed once, and the top ten hold 6%. Material: PBMCs. The receptors derive from a woman aged 25 to 45 in good health and CMV-seropositive.

This sequence joins TRBV6-5 and TRBJ1-4, with 9 bases aligning to TRBD1. Germline lookup yields CDR1 MNHEY and CDR2 SVGAGI. J lost 7 bases, V lost 8 bases, and 8 bases had no gene match. The CDR3 is made up of 14 amino acids. CDR3 sequence: CASRTGTGSEKLFF. The CDR3 DNA reads TGTGCCAGCCGTACCGGGACAGGGTCTGAAAAACTGTTTTTT.

CDR3 in DNA: TGTGCCAGCAGCTTATCGGAAAGGGACAACGGGGACACCATATATTTT. This codes for CASSLSERDNGDTIYF. The rearrangement joins TRBV7-9 to TRBJ1-3; the D gene is possibly TRBD1 (6 bases). V lost 2 bases to trimming and J lost 8 bases, with 19 bases between them. CDR1 and CDR2 from the germline V gene are SEHNR and FQNEAQ (reference sequence). CDR3 length equals 16 residues.

V is TRBV4-3 and J is TRBJ2-7; no reliable D call. V was pared by 1 base and J by 4 bases, with 11 bases between. Per germline, CDR1 LGHNA and CDR2 YSLEER. The length of the CDR3 is 14 residues. CDR3 sequence: CASSQVHQSYEQYF. CDR3 DNA sequence: TGCGCCAGCAGCCAAGTGCACCAGTCATACGAGCAGTACTTC.

CDR3 nucleotides: TGCGCCAGCAGCAAAGACAGTAACTATGGCTACACCTTC. The encoded protein is CASSKDSNYGYTF. The rearrangement uses TRBV5-1 and TRBJ1-2; tentatively, D is TRBD1 (5 bases). Per the germline V gene, CDR1 is SGHRS and CDR2 is YFSETQ. The CDR3 sequence is 13 residues long. V was pared by 4 bases and J by 1 base, with 8 bases between.

This chain joins TRBV6-5 and TRBJ2-6; D is unclear. This CDR3 is 15 amino acids long. Looked up from germline, CDR1 is MNHEY and CDR2 is SVGAGI. V gave up 0 bases and J gave up 2 bases, with 5 bases separating them. The CDR3 protein is CASSYSPTGANVLTF. CDR3 in DNA: TGTGCCAGCAGTTACTCCCCAACTGGGGCCAACGTCCTGACTTTC.

The chain employs TRBV6-5 and TRBJ2-1; 11 bases map to TRBD2. The V gene's germline CDR1 is MNHEY and CDR2 SVGAGI. There are 14 residues in the CDR3. V was clipped by 5 bases and J by 5 bases; unmatched bases: 2. The CDR3, as DNA: TGTGCCAGCAGTCGTAGCGGGAGGGACAATGAGCAGTTCTTC. Its translation: CASSRSGRDNEQFF.

V gene TRBV7-9 combines with J gene TRBJ2-7; no definite D call. V lost 6 bases to trimming and J lost 5 bases, with 11 bases between them. The germline CDR1 and CDR2 sequences are SEHNR and FQNEAQ (reference sequence). This CDR3 comprises 12 residues. The CDR3 sequence: CASSEFRDEQYF. CDR3 nucleotide sequence: TGTGCCAGCAGTGAGTTCCGGGACGAGCAGTACTTC. The variable domain in full, completed from reference TRBV7-9 and TRBJ2-7, reads DTGVSQNPRHKITKRGQNVTFRCDPISEHNRLYWYRQTLGQGPEFLTYFQNEAQLEKSRLLSDRFSAERPKGSFSTLEIQRTEQGDSAMYLCASSEFRDEQYFGPGTRLTVT.

The chain employs TRBV6-5 and TRBJ1-2; D is uncertain. CDR1 is MNHEY and CDR2 is SVGAGI in the germline V gene. V shed 7 bases and J shed 2 bases, with 8 bases lying between them. The CDR3 extends over 12 amino acids. CDR3 sequence: CASTSGNYGYTF. As DNA, the CDR3 is TGTGCCAGCACCTCGGGGAACTATGGCTACACCTTC.

The chain links TRBV11-3 to TRBJ2-5; the match to TRBD1 covers 8 bases. The V gene end was trimmed by 5 bases and the J gene end by 5 bases; junction bases not matched to a gene: 10. The CDR3 totals 15 residues. Germline values: CDR1 SGHNT, CDR2 YENEEA. CDR3 residues: CASSPHPGGLETQYF. In DNA, the CDR3 is TGTGCCAGCAGCCCACACCCAGGGGGCTTGGAGACCCAGTACTTC.

This rearrangement joins TRBV5-4 to TRBJ1-4; no firm D call. Trimming pared 2 bases from V and 3 bases from J, leaving 8 bases between. The CDR3 length is 14 residues. Per the germline V gene, CDR1 is SGHNT and CDR2 is YYREEE (reference sequence). Here the CDR3 DNA reads TGTGCCAGCAGCTTTAACCAGGCTAATGAAAAACTGTTTTTT. Protein sequence: CASSFNQANEKLFF.